This is a list of T cell receptor beta chains from one sample in a study of lung T cells in sarcoidosis with Löfgren's syndrome. TCRdb re-called the reads with MiXCR, one entry per CDR3 protein. The repertoire has 20,000 or so distinct CDR3 sequences, about a fifth of them found once; the top ten carry 4.1%. Sequenced sample: CD4+ T cells from PBMCs. The source of these receptors is a human donor with sarcoidosis (Löfgren's syndrome or another form), or a control subject (not recorded which). Each CDR3 is given with its conserved first and last residue. Each record gives: clone size, J gene, V gene, CDR3 protein. Clone size, where shown, is once, few, many, or a class for clones that have expanded.

>medium-sized|TRBJ1-5|TRBV6-1
CASSQTSGSNQPQHF
>medium-sized|TRBJ2-7|TRBV28
CASSPSRQTYEQYF
>many|TRBJ2-3|TRBV10-3
CAISRDSEMLFTDTQYF
>few|TRBJ2-5|TRBV29-1
CSVEWQGETQYF
>many|TRBJ2-7|TRBV28
CASSLSGPGQGVYEQYF
>once|TRBJ1-1|TRBV28
CASSSGTMSALF
>NA|TRBJ2-5|TRBV12-3/TRBV12-4
CASSFSGTSGVFGQETQYF
>many|TRBJ2-5|TRBV12-3/TRBV12-4
CASSFSSGTRETQYF
>NA|TRBJ1-2|TRBV12-3/TRBV12-4
CASSRRTVYGFTF
>medium-sized|TRBJ2-3|TRBV6-6
CASSYYSDTQYF
>NA|TRBJ2-7|TRBV29-1
CSVAQTGTEQYF
>few|TRBJ2-2|TRBV2
CASSPVVGHGELFF
>many|TRBJ2-3|TRBV12-3/TRBV12-4
CASSLMAGESTDTQYF
>medium-sized|TRBJ1-5|TRBV20-1
CSARDGYSNQPQHF